What follows are 10 T cell receptor beta chains derived from one specimen sequenced in a study of blood T cells in healthy people across ages. The use of a sample-barcoded 5' primer and a J-beta primer mix characterized a second PCR of roughly 6 to 11 cycles. MiXCR was run by TCRdb on the 5' RACE reads, yielding one entry per CDR3 protein. Of 800,000 or so distinct CDR3 sequences in the sample, 25% were seen once. These data were also reused for a study on T cells of mothers and their children.

The specimen was blood. The receptors were sampled from a boy between 10 and 17 years old in good health.

The chain joins TRBV24-1 to TRBJ2-7; TRBD2 matches at 15 bases. CDR1 is KGHDR and CDR2 is SFDVKD in the germline V gene. J gave up 6 bases and V 4 bases, and 9 bases lay outside the gene matches. The CDR3 is 17 residues long. The CDR3 DNA reads as TGTGCCACCAGTGACCCCGGACTAGCGGGAGGGGATTGCGAGCAGTACTTC. Translating it yields CATSDPGLAGGDCEQYF.

In its sample, this clonotype was seen a few times. A read error may produce the germline difference seen at one junction end. The chain is built from TRBV15 and TRBJ2-6, with D possibly being TRBD1 or TRBD2 (6 bases each). This CDR3 has 15 amino acids. Per germline, CDR1 LNHNV and CDR2 YYDKDF (reference sequence). The DNA for the CDR3 is TGTGCCGCCAGCAGGAGGGGGTCTGGGGCCAACGTCCTGACTTTC. Its translation is CAASRRGSGANVLTF.

This clonotype was counted only a few times. V and J are TRBV4-1 and TRBJ2-1; D possibly corresponds to TRBD1 (6 bases). Trimming cost V 0 bases and J 5 bases, with 14 bases left between them. The CDR3 runs 16 residues. Germline CDR1 MGHRA, CDR2 YSYEKL. The CDR3 coding sequence is TGCGCCAGCAGCCAAGAGCGAGGGGGTCGCAACAATGAGCAGTTCTTC. This codes for CASSQERGGRNNEQFF.

This clonotype has more than one count but fewer than ten. The rearrangement uses TRBV10-3 and TRBJ2-1; no firm D call. The CDR3 loop spans 13 amino acids. Trimming took off 2 bases at V and 5 bases at J, with 7 bases between the two ends. Germline loops: CDR1 ENHRY, CDR2 SYGVKD. The CDR3 here is CAISEDRDNEQFF. CDR3 DNA: TGTGCCATCAGTGAGGATAGGGACAATGAGCAGTTCTTC.

At least ten counts were recorded for this clonotype. The V and J genes are TRBV20-1 and TRBJ2-5; D possibly corresponds to TRBD2 (6 bases). Trimming cost V 1 base and J 5 bases, with 11 bases left between them. Germline V CDR1 and CDR2: DFQATT, SNEGSKA (reference sequence). The CDR3 runs to 13 residues. Written as DNA, the CDR3 is TGCAGTGCTAGAGCCCCTAGCGAGGAGACCCAGTACTTC. It is translated as CSARAPSEETQYF.

This chain uses TRBV4-1 with TRBJ2-7; D unresolved. CDR1 is MGHRA and CDR2 is YSYEKL in the germline V gene. Trimming pared 0 bases from V and 0 bases from J, leaving 6 bases between. CDR3 length: 14 amino acids. Here the CDR3 DNA reads TGCGCCAGCAGCCAAGATCCAGCCTCCTACGAGCAGTACTTC. Translating gives CASSQDPASYEQYF.

This clonotype appeared a few times. The chain has TRBV9 and TRBJ2-7; D gene uncertain. Trimming cost V 1 base and J 0 bases, with 8 bases left between them. In germline, CDR1 is SGDLS, CDR2 YYNGEE. CDR3 length: 14 residues. CDR3 coding DNA: TGTGCCAGCAGCGTAACGACGAACTCCTACGAGCAGTACTTC. Amino acid sequence: CASSVTTNSYEQYF.

The chain is built from TRBV28 and TRBJ2-3; 8 nucleotides align to TRBD1. Losses at the gene ends were 4 bases for V and 4 bases for J; bases not matched to a gene: 16. The germline V gene has CDR1 MDHEN and CDR2 SYDVKM. The CDR3 extends over 18 amino acids. The CDR3: CASSSIFPGQEYSDTQYF. The CDR3 DNA is TGTGCCAGCAGTTCGATTTTCCCGGGACAGGAGTACTCAGATACGCAGTATTTT.

Ten or more counts support this clonotype. One end of the junction fails to match germline, which may point to a read error. The V gene is TRBV27, the J gene TRBJ2-5; D may be TRBD2 (6 bases). Germline V gene lookup returns CDR1 MNHEY and CDR2 SMNVEV (reference sequence). The CDR3 totals 14 residues. CDR3 DNA: TGTGCCAGCAGCTTATCATCGGGGGTTGAGACCCAGTACTTC. Amino acid sequence: CASSLSSGVETQYF.

The chain joins TRBV5-1 to TRBJ2-5; D is undetermined. TRBJ2-7 explains the end of the DNA better; the J call may be wrong. CDR1 and CDR2 from the germline V gene are SGHRS and YFSETQ. The CDR3 totals 13 residues. The CDR3 nucleotides are TGCGCCAGCAGCTTGGGGGCAGTAGACGAGCAGTACTTC. It yields the protein CASSLGAVDEQYF.